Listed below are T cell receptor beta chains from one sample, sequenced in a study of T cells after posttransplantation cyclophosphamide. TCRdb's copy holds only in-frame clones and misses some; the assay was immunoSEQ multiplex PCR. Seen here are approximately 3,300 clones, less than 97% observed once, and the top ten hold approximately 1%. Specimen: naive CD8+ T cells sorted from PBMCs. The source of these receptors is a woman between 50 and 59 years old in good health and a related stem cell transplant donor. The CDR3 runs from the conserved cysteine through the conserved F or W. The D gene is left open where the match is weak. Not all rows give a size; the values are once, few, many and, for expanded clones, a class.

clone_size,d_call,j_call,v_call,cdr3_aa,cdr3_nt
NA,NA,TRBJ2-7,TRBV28,CASSLQGGGPYEQYF,TGTGCCAGCAGTTTACAAGGGGGAGGGCCCTACGAGCAGTACTTC
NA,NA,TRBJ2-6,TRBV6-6,CASTTEGVLTF,TGTGCCAGCACCACTGAGGGCGTCCTGACTTTC
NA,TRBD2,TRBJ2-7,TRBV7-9,CASSLSGLGSYEQYF,TGTGCCAGCAGCTTATCCGGACTAGGCTCCTACGAGCAGTACTTC
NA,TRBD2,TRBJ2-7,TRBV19,CASMTGQGLAGVNEQYF,TGTGCCAGTATGACGGGACAGGGACTAGCGGGAGTCAACGAGCAGTACTTC
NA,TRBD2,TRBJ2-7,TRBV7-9,CASSRLAGGPDEQYF,TGTGCCAGCAGCCGCCTAGCGGGAGGGCCAGACGAGCAGTACTTC
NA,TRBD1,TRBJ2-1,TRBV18,CASSPRDSSYNEQFF,TGTGCCAGCTCACCCCGGGACAGCTCCTACAATGAGCAGTTCTTC
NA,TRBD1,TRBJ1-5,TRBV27,CASSRTGSNQPQHF,TGTGCCAGCAGTCGGACAGGGAGCAATCAGCCCCAGCATTTT
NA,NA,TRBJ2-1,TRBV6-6,CASSYSEGGVNEQFF,TGTGCCAGCAGTTACTCGGAGGGCGGGGTCAATGAGCAGTTCTTC
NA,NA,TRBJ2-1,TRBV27,CASTYYNEQFF,TGTGCCAGCACCTACTACAATGAGCAGTTCTTC
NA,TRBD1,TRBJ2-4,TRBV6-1,CASLDRVAKNIQYF,TGTGCCAGCCTGGACAGGGTGGCCAAAAACATTCAGTACTTC
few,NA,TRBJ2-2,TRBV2,CAILGGLSELFF,TGTGCCATCCTAGGGGGTCTAAGTGAGCTGTTTTTT
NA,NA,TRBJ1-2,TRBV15,CATSRRVRNEGYTF,TGTGCCACCAGCAGGAGGGTTAGGAATGAAGGCTACACCTTC
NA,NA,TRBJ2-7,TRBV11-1,CASSSQSVSSYEQYF,TGTGCCAGCAGCTCCCAGTCCGTCAGCTCCTACGAGCAGTACTTC
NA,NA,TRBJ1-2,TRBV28,CASSFAGNYGYTF,TGTGCCAGCAGTTTTGCAGGGAACTATGGCTACACCTTC
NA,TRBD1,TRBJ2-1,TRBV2,CASREIGGLFVFF,TGTGCCAGCAGGGAAATAGGGGGCCTCTTCGTGTTCTTC
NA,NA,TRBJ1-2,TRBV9,CASSAGGTDNYGYTF,TGTGCCAGCAGCGCGGGGGGGACGGACAACTATGGCTACACCTTC
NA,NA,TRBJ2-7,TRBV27,CASSYGYEQYF,TGTGCCAGCAGTTACGGGTACGAGCAGTACTTC
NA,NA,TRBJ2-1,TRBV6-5,CATTRTPSYNEQFF,TGTGCCACGACCCGGACTCCTTCCTACAATGAGCAGTTCTTC
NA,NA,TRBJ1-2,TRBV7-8,CASSYTDNYGYTF,TGTGCCAGCAGCTACACAGATAACTATGGCTACACCTTC
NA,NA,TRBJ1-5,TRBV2,CASSEESPKGQPQHF,TGTGCCAGCAGTGAAGAGTCCCCCAAGGGGCAGCCCCAGCATTTT
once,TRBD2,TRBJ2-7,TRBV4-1,CASSTEFPGTSGSNEQYF,TGCGCCAGCTCGACTGAATTTCCGGGGACTAGCGGGAGTAATGAGCAGTACTTC
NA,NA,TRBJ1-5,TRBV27,CASSLGMFPGKEPQHF,TGTGCCAGCAGTTTGGGGATGTTTCCAGGGAAAGAGCCCCAGCATTTT
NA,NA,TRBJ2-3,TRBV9,CASSDWTRNTDTQYF,TGTGCCAGCAGCGATTGGACTCGCAACACAGATACGCAGTATTTT
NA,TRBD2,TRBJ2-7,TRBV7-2,CASSPRSAGGLEQYF,TGTGCCAGCAGCCCCCGTTCCGCGGGAGGGCTTGAGCAGTACTTC
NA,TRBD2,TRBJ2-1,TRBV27,CASRGGGRTSYNEQFF,TGTGCCAGCAGGGGGGGCGGGAGGACCTCCTACAATGAGCAGTTCTTC
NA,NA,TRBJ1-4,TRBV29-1,CSMIPGDGEKLFF,TGCAGCATGATACCGGGGGACGGTGAAAAACTGTTTTTT
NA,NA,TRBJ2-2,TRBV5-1,CASSLVEGMDTGELFF,TGCGCCAGCAGCCTAGTAGAGGGTATGGACACCGGGGAGCTGTTTTTT
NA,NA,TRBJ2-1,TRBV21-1,CARPDPGGYNEQFF,TGTGCCCGGCCTGATCCAGGGGGTTACAATGAGCAGTTCTTC
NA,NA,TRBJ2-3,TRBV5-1,CASSTGPGGADTQYF,TGCGCCAGCAGCACCGGGCCCGGGGGTGCAGATACGCAGTATTTT
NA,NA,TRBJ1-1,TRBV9,CASSEGGPPEAFF,TGTGCCAGCAGCGAAGGGGGACCCCCTGAAGCTTTCTTT
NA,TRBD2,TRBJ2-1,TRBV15,CATSRDGPRGGTYNEQFF,TGTGCCACCAGCAGAGATGGGCCCCGGGGGGGGACCTACAATGAGCAGTTCTTC
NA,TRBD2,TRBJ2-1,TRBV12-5,CASGFFVEGLSGAPLNEQFF,TGTGCTAGTGGTTTCTTCGTCGAGGGACTATCGGGCGCCCCCCTCAATGAGCAGTTCTTC
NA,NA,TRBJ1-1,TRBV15,CATSKNRELGTEAFF,TGTGCCACCAGCAAGAACAGGGAATTAGGGACTGAAGCTTTCTTT
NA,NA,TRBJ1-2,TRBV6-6,CASSPPAGAYYGYTF,TGTGCCAGCAGTCCACCGGCGGGGGCTTACTATGGCTACACCTTC
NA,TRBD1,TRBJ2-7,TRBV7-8,CASSSSRGYEQYF,TGTGCCAGCAGCTCCTCCAGGGGGTACGAGCAGTACTTC
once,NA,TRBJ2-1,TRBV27,CASSFGGAGYNEQFF,TGTGCCAGCAGTTTTGGGGGCGCGGGTTACAATGAGCAGTTCTTC
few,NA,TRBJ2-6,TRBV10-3,CAISEPHGGSGANVLTF,TGTGCCATCAGTGAGCCCCATGGGGGGTCCGGGGCCAACGTCCTGACTTTC
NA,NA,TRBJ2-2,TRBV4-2,CASSRDGAYTGELFF,TGTGCCAGCAGCCGAGACGGTGCCTACACCGGGGAGCTGTTTTTT
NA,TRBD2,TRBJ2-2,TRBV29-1,CSVLPSAGVSPGELFF,TGCAGCGTCCTCCCTTCAGCGGGAGTAAGTCCCGGGGAGCTGTTTTTT
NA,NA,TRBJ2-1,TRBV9,CASSGGASASSYNEQFF,TGTGCCAGCAGCGGAGGGGCTAGCGCGAGCTCCTACAATGAGCAGTTCTTC
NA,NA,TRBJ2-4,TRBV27,CASSYYLGDIQYF,TGTGCCAGCAGTTATTATTTAGGGGACATTCAGTACTTC
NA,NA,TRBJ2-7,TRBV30,CAWSGAAPWEQYF,TGTGCCTGGAGTGGGGCAGCACCTTGGGAGCAGTACTTC
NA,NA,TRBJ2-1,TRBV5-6,CASSPGRGNEQFF,TGTGCCAGCAGCCCGGGCCGGGGGAATGAGCAGTTCTTC
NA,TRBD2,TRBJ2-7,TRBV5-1,CASSPGTSRYEQYF,TGCGCCAGCAGCCCCGGGACTAGTAGGTACGAGCAGTACTTC
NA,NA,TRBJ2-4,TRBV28,CASSFAPSGNIQYF,TGTGCCAGCAGTTTCGCGCCCTCGGGAAACATTCAGTACTTC
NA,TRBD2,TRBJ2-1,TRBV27,CASGRGSYNEQFF,TGTGCCAGCGGGAGGGGCTCCTACAATGAGCAGTTCTTC
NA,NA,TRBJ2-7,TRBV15,CATSRDQSAYEQYF,TGTGCCACCAGCAGAGATCAATCAGCCTACGAGCAGTACTTC
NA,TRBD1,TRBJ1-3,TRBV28,CASSPRTGAHSGNTIYF,TGTGCCAGCAGTCCCCGGACAGGCGCACACTCTGGAAACACCATATATTTT
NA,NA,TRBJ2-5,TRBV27,CASSLSPLPGQTIGETQYF,TGTGCCAGCAGTTTATCTCCGCTCCCGGGACAAACGATCGGGGAGACCCAGTACTTC
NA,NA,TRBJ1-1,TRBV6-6,CASRGGTEAFF,TGTGCCAGCAGGGGCGGGACTGAAGCTTTCTTT
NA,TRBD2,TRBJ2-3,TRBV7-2,CASSLATFRTSGREYTQYF,TGTGCCAGCAGCTTAGCTACCTTTCGGACTAGCGGGAGGGAGTATACGCAGTATTTT
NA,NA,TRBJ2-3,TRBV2,CASSEPAGGLSTDTQYF,TGTGCCAGCAGTGAACCCGCCGGCGGGCTCAGCACAGATACGCAGTATTTT
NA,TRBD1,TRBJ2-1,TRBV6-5,CATSPGQYNEQFF,TGTGCCACCTCCCCGGGACAGTACAATGAGCAGTTCTTC
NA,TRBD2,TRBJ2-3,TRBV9,CASSEGGRVVDTQYF,TGTGCCAGCAGCGAGGGCGGGAGGGTGGTAGATACGCAGTATTTT
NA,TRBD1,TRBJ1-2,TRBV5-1,CASSLGGGEGYTF,TGCGCCAGCAGCTTGGGAGGGGGCGAAGGCTACACCTTC
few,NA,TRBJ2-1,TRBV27,CASSLGGSYNEQFF,TGTGCCAGCAGCCTAGGAGGTTCCTACAATGAGCAGTTCTTC
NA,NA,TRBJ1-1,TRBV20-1,CSPLPNTEAFF,TGCAGTCCCCTACCGAACACTGAAGCTTTCTTT